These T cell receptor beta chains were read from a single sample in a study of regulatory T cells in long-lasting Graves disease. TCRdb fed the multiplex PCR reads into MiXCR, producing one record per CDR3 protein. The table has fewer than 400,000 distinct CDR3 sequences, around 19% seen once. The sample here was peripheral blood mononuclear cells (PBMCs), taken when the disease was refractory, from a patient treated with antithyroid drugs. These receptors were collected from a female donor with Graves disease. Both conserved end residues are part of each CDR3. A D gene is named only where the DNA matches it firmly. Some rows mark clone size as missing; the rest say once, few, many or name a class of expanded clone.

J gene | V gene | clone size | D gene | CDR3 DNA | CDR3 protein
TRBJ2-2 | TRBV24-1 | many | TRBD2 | TGTGCCACCAGTGCCCGGACTGGGGCTGCGGGAGTAGTCGGGGAGCTGTTTTTT | CATSARTGAAGVVGELFF
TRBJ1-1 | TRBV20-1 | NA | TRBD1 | TGCAGTGCTAGAGACCCGACAGGGGTACACACTGAAGCTTTCTTT | CSARDPTGVHTEAFF
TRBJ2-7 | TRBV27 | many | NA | TGTGCCACCACCAGGACAGCGGCCTCCTACGAGCAGTACTTC | CATTRTAASYEQYF
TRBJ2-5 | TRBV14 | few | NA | TGTGCCAGCAGCCTATTCTCCGGGGAGACCCAGTACTTC | CASSLFSGETQYF
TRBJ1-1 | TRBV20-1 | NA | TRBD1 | TGCAGTGCCTCAGGGGGGCTAGGAGCTTTCTTT | CSASGGLGAFF
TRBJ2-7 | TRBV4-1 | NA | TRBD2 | TGCGCCAGCAGCCACGGGACTAGCGCGAACTACGAGCAGTACTTC | CASSHGTSANYEQYF
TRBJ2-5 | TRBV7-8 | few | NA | TGTGCCAGCAGCCCTCGACTAGTGACAGAGACCCAGTACTTC | CASSPRLVTETQYF
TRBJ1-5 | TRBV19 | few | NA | TGTGCCAGTAGTATTCTTGGGGGTTCGCCTAATCAGCCCCAGCATTTT | CASSILGGSPNQPQHF
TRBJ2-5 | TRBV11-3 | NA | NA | TGTGCCAGCAGCCCCCCGGGGGTCGGGGAGACCCAGTACTTC | CASSPPGVGETQYF
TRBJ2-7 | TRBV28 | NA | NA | TGTGCCAGCAGTTTGGATAATACAGACGGACCCTACGAGCAGTACTTC | CASSLDNTDGPYEQYF